Listed here are 24 T cell receptor beta chains from one sample, sequenced in a study of T cell clones after liver transplantation. Sequencing was performed with immunoSEQ multiplex PCR; in TCRdb, only in-frame clones are kept and a portion is missing. The data contain some 45,000 clones, roughly 84% of them singletons. The input for sequencing was CD4+ T cells from blood, taken 24 months after liver transplant. These receptors were taken from a human patient who received a liver transplant. The T cells may partly be graft donor cells.

This sequence joins TRBV18 and TRBJ1-1; no reliable D call. The germline V gene encodes CDR1 KGHSH and CDR2 LQKENI. V gave up 8 bases and J gave up 3 bases, with 16 bases separating them. The CDR3 has 14 amino acids. CDR3 amino acids: CASAQFPGDTEAFF. CDR3 coding DNA: TGTGCCAGCGCCCAGTTCCCCGGGGACACTGAAGCTTTCTTT.

The chain carries TRBV15 and TRBJ1-1; D is possibly TRBD1 (5 bases). The germline CDR1 and CDR2 sequences are LNHNV and YYDKDF (reference sequence). V lost 0 bases and J 2 bases, leaving 10 bases between the germline ends. The CDR3 has 15 residues. This CDR3 is CATSRDGAGNTEAFF. DNA for the CDR3: TGTGCCACCAGCAGAGATGGGGCGGGAAACACTGAAGCTTTCTTT.

Only a few counts were recorded for this clone. The chain uses TRBV19 and TRBJ2-7; the match to TRBD2 covers 7 bases. Germline assignment: CDR1 LNHDA and CDR2 SQIVND (reference sequence). This CDR3 contains 15 residues. Unmatched junction bases numbered 12, after V lost 7 bases and J lost 3 bases. The CDR3 nucleotides read TGTGCCAGTAAGGGAGGGGAGGGCCGTCGCTACGAGCAGTACTTC. Translating gives CASKGGEGRRYEQYF. The whole variable domain, filled in from reference TRBV19 and TRBJ2-7, reads DGGITQSPKYLFRKEGQNVTLSCEQNLNHDAMYWYRQDPGQGLRLIYYSQIVNDFQKGDIAEGYSVSREKKESFPLTVTSAQKNPTAFYLCASKGGEGRRYEQYFGPGTRLTVT.

The chain carries TRBV7-8 and TRBJ2-7; 7 bases map to TRBD1. The junction had 9 bases not matched to a gene; V was cut back by 6 bases and J by 4 bases. From germline, CDR1 is SGHVS and CDR2 FQNEAQ. The CDR3 consists of 14 residues. CDR3 amino acids: CASSSSGGSYEQYF. The CDR3 DNA is TGTGCCAGCAGTTCCTCAGGGGGTTCATACGAGCAGTACTTC.

The chain joins TRBV19 to TRBJ1-5; D is undetermined. Trimming stripped 3 bases from V and 0 bases from J, with 3 bases between. CDR3 length: 13 residues. Germline V lookup: CDR1 LNHDA, CDR2 SQIVND (reference sequence). CDR3 in amino acids: CASSMFSNQPQHF. The CDR3 DNA sequence: TGTGCCAGTAGTATGTTTAGCAATCAGCCCCAGCATTTT.

The V and J genes are TRBV30 and TRBJ2-3; 8 bases agree with TRBD2. The CDR3 is 13 amino acids. Germline V gene sequence: CDR1 GTSNPN, CDR2 SVGIG (reference sequence). The trim removed 4 bases at V and 4 bases at J, leaving 4 bases unmatched. The CDR3 bases are TGTGCCTGGAAAGGCGGGAGGCCAGATACGCAGTATTTT. The encoded protein is CAWKGGRPDTQYF.

The chain couples TRBV5-1 to TRBJ2-5; unclear D gene. V shed 2 bases and J shed 3 bases, with 8 bases lying between them. Germline V lookup: CDR1 SGHRS, CDR2 YFSETQ. The CDR3 totals 13 residues. The CDR3 DNA follows: TGCGCCAGCAGCTTACGCGATAAAGAGACCCAGTACTTC. It codes for CASSLRDKETQYF.

The chain has TRBV9 and TRBJ2-3; D may be TRBD1 or TRBD2 (6 bases each). This CDR3 is 16 amino acids long. The germline gives CDR1 SGDLS, CDR2 YYNGEE. V was cut by 7 bases and J by 0 bases, with 18 bases left in between. CDR3 coding DNA: TGTGCCAGCTCGGTAACTTGGGGGGCTAGCACAGATACGCAGTATTTT. Translation: CASSVTWGASTDTQYF.

The V gene is TRBV6-6, the J gene TRBJ2-3; TRBD2 agrees at 10 bases. Germline loops: CDR1 MNHNY, CDR2 SVGAGI (reference sequence). J gave up 5 bases and V 6 bases, and 8 bases lay outside the gene matches. The CDR3 spans 15 residues. The CDR3 protein is CASRGLARSGDTQYF. CDR3 coding DNA: TGTGCCAGCAGGGGACTAGCGAGGAGTGGAGATACGCAGTATTTT.

V and J are TRBV2 and TRBJ1-5; D is ambiguous. This CDR3 region has 15 residues. Germline values: CDR1 SNHLY, CDR2 FYNNEI. V was trimmed by 4 bases and J by 0 bases, leaving 10 bases between them. In nucleotides, the CDR3 is TGTGCCAGCAGTGGGACCATTCTTAGCAATCAGCCCCAGCATTTT. Protein sequence: CASSGTILSNQPQHF.

This chain links TRBV5-1 with TRBJ2-7; perhaps TRBD1 as D (5 bases). The ends were cut back, 7 bases at V and 1 base at J, with 9 bases in the middle. Per the germline V gene, CDR1 is SGHRS and CDR2 is YFSETQ. CDR3 size: 12 residues. CDR3 nucleotide sequence: TGCGCCAGCTCCAGGGAATCCTACGAGCAGTACTTC. This sequence encodes CASSRESYEQYF.

V gene TRBV10-3 combines with J gene TRBJ1-1, with TRBD1 matching 9 bases. This CDR3 has 15 amino acids. Per the germline V gene, CDR1 is ENHRY and CDR2 is SYGVKD. V dropped 5 bases and J dropped 4; count of bases not matched to a gene: 8. CDR3 bases: TGTGCCATCAGTTCCGGGACAGGGATGATCACTGAAGCTTTCTTT. Its protein is CAISSGTGMITEAFF.

The rearrangement links TRBV4-3 to TRBJ2-3, with TRBD2 matching over 11 bases. The length of the CDR3 is 18 residues. Germline-derived CDR1 and CDR2 are LGHNA and YSLEER. Germline trimming cut 0 bases from V and 5 bases from J; bases unmatched to any gene: 10. CDR3 loop: CASSQDSVAGGRVDTQYF. The CDR3 coding sequence is TGCGCCAGCAGCCAAGATAGCGTAGCGGGGGGGCGGGTAGATACGCAGTATTTT.

In DNA, the CDR3 is TGTGCCAGCAGTGGAAAAAACAAAAACATTCAGTACTTC. Amino acid sequence: CASSGKNKNIQYF. The chain uses TRBV28 and TRBJ2-4; no clear D gene. V lost 5 bases, J lost 3 bases, and 8 bases lay in between. The CDR3 is made up of 13 amino acids. CDR1 and CDR2 from the germline V gene are MDHEN and SYDVKM.

This chain links TRBV27 with TRBJ2-2, with TRBD2 matching over 14 bases. CDR3 length: 16 amino acids. V lost 7 bases and J lost 7; bases outside the gene matches: 8. Germline assignment: CDR1 MNHEY and CDR2 SMNVEV (reference sequence). In DNA form, the CDR3 reads TGTGCCAGCAAAGGTCGACTAGCGGGAGGGGGCGGGGAGCTGTTTTTT. Its translation is CASKGRLAGGGGELFF.

The rearrangement joins TRBV28 to TRBJ1-4, with no clear D. V was cut by 3 bases and J by 0 bases, with 5 bases left in between. Germline V CDR1 and CDR2: MDHEN, SYDVKM. This CDR3 is 14 amino acids long. The CDR3 loop is CASSLGTTNEKLFF. Here the CDR3 DNA reads TGTGCCAGCAGTTTGGGGACAACTAATGAAAAACTGTTTTTT.

This clone was observed a single time. J is TRBJ2-5 and V is TRBV5-4; D may match TRBD1 or TRBD2 (5 bases each). V lost 0 bases and J lost 5, with 11 bases in between. Per the germline V gene, CDR1 is SGHNT and CDR2 is YYREEE (reference sequence). This CDR3 contains 14 residues. The CDR3 is CASSLDGGQETQYF. The CDR3 nucleotides read TGTGCCAGCAGCTTGGATGGGGGTCAGGAGACCCAGTACTTC.

The V and J genes are TRBV19 and TRBJ1-3; weak D call: TRBD1 (5 bases). Germline values: CDR1 LNHDA, CDR2 SQIVND (reference sequence). CDR3 size: 14 residues. V lost 3 bases to trimming and J lost 4 bases, with 10 bases between them. DNA of the CDR3: TGTGCCAGTAGTATTGGACATGAAGGAAACACCATATATTTT. The encoded protein is CASSIGHEGNTIYF. The full variable domain, with the rest looked up from reference TRBV19 and TRBJ1-3, is DGGITQSPKYLFRKEGQNVTLSCEQNLNHDAMYWYRQDPGQGLRLIYYSQIVNDFQKGDIAEGYSVSREKKESFPLTVTSAQKNPTAFYLCASSIGHEGNTIYFGEGSWLTVV.

The chain links TRBV21-1 to TRBJ2-1; the tabulated D call, TRBD1, remains unverified against the DNA. TRBV21-1 is an annotated pseudogene. CDR3 length: 17 amino acids. This chain's CDR3 is CASSKQNGGTALNEQFF. For the CDR3, the DNA is TGTGCCAGCAGCAAACAGAATGGCGGGACAGCTTTGAATGAGCAGTTCTTC.

This chain uses TRBV5-1 with TRBJ2-1, with 8 bases that match TRBD2. Losses at the gene ends were 6 bases for V and 10 bases for J; bases not matched to a gene: 12. This CDR3 is built from 14 residues. In germline, CDR1 is SGHRS, CDR2 YFSETQ. The CDR3 spells CASTPAGGLSEQFF. DNA of the CDR3: TGCGCCAGCACTCCGGCGGGGGGCCTTTCAGAGCAGTTCTTC.

The rearrangement links TRBV5-1 to TRBJ2-3, with 12 positions matching TRBD2. The V gene's germline CDR1 is SGHRS and CDR2 YFSETQ. V shed 4 bases, J shed 13 bases, and the junction held 10 bases outside the gene matches. CDR3 length: 14 residues. The CDR3 reads CASSPGTSGYSEYF. The CDR3 DNA sequence: TGCGCCAGCAGCCCCGGGACTAGCGGGTATAGTGAGTATTTT.

This clone was observed a handful of times. The chain links TRBV6-9 to TRBJ1-6; maybe TRBD1 (6 bases). Germline CDR1 is MNHGY and CDR2 is SVAAGI. The CDR3 is 12 amino acids. The CDR3 loop reads CVRQGHNSPLHF. The CDR3 DNA reads TGTGTCAGGCAGGGGCACAATTCACCCCTCCACTTT.

There are a few counts of this clone. The chain is built from TRBV9 and TRBJ1-2; TRBD1 agrees at 12 bases. Trimming took 7 bases from V and 3 from J; bases not matched to a gene: 13. The CDR3 is made up of 17 amino acids. Germline CDR1 SGDLS, CDR2 YYNGEE. This CDR3 reads CASALTGQGAFDYGYTF. The CDR3 DNA sequence: TGTGCCAGCGCTTTAACGGGACAGGGGGCCTTTGACTATGGCTACACCTTC.

V usage is TRBV6-6 and J usage is TRBJ2-7; 8 bases map to TRBD1. Germline lookup yields CDR1 MNHNY and CDR2 SVGAGI (reference sequence). This CDR3 is 14 amino acids long. With V trimmed by 5 bases and J by 2 bases, 5 bases remained unmatched. This CDR3 is CASSGQGSTYEQYF. The CDR3 DNA follows: TGTGCCAGCAGTGGACAGGGATCGACCTACGAGCAGTACTTC.